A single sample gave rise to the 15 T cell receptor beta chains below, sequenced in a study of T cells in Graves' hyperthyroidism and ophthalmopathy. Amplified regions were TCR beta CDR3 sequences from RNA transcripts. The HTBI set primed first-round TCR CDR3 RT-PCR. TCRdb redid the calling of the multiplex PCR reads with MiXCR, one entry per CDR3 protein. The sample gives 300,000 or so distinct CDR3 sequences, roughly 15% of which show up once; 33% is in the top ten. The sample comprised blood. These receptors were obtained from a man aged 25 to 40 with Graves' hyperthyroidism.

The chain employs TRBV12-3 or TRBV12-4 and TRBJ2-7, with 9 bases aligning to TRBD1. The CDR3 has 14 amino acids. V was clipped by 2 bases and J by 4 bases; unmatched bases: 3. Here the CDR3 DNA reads TGTGCCAGCAGTTTAACAGGGGGCGAGTACGAGCAGTACTTC. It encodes CASSLTGGEYEQYF.

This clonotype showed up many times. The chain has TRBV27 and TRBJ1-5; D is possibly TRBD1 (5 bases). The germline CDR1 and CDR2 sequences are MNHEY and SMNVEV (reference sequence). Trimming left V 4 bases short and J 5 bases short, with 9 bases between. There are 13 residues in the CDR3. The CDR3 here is CASSSRRDQPQHF. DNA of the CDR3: TGTGCCAGCAGTTCTCGCAGGGATCAGCCCCAGCATTTT.

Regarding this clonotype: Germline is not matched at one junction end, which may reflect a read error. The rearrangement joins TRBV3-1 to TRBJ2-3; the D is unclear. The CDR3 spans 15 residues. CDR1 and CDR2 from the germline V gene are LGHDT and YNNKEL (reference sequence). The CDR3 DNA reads TGTGCCAGCAGCCAAAACCCGCATTCCACAGATACGCACTATTTT. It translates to CASSQNPHSTDTHYF.

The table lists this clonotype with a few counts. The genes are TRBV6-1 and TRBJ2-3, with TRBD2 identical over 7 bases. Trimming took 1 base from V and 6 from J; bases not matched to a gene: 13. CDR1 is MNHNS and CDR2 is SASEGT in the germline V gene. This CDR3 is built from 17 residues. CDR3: CASSEGLAERVWDTQYF. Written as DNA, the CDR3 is TGTGCCAGCAGTGAAGGACTAGCCGAGCGTGTTTGGGATACGCAGTATTTT.

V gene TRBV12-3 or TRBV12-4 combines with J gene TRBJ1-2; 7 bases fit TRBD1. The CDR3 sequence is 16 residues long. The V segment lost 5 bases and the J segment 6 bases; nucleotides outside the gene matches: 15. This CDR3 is CASSLFFSGTENGYTF. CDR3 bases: TGTGCCAGCAGTCTCTTCTTTAGCGGGACAGAGAATGGCTACACCTTC.

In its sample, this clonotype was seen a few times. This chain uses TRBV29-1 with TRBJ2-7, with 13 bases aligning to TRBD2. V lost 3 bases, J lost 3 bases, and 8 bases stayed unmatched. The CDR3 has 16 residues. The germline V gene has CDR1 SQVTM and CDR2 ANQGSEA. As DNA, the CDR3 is TGCAGCGTTGACTTACCCGGACTAGCGGGAGTCTACGAGCAGTACTTC. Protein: CSVDLPGLAGVYEQYF.

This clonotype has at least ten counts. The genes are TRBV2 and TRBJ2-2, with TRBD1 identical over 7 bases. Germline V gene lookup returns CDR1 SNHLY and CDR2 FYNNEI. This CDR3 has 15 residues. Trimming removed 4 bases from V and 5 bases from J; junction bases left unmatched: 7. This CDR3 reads CASSVDREETGELFF. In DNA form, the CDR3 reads TGTGCCAGCAGTGTCGACAGGGAAGAGACCGGGGAGCTGTTTTTT.

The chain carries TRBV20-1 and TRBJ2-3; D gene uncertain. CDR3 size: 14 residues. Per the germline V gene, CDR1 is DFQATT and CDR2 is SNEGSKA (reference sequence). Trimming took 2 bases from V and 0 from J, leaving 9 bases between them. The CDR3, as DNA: TGCAGTGCTAGACCCGGGTCTAGCACAGATACGCAGTATTTT. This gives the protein CSARPGSSTDTQYF.

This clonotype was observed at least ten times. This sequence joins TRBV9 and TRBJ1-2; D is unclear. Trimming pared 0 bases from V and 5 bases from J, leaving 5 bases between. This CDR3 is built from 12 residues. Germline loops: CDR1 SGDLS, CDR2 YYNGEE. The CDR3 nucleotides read TGTGCCAGCAGCGTAGCTGGATATGGCTACACCTTC. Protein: CASSVAGYGYTF.

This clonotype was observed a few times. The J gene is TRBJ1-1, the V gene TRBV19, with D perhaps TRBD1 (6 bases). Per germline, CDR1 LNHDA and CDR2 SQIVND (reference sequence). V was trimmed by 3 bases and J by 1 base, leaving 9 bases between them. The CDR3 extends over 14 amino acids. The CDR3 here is CASSIMTGNTEAFF. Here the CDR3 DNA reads TGTGCCAGTAGTATCATGACAGGGAACACTGAAGCTTTCTTT.

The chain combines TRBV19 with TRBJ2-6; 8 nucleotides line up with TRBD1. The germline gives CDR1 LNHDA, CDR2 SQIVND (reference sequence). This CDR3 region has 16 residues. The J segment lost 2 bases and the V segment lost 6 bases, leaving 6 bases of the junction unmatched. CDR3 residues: CASSPGQGTGANVLTF. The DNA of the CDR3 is TGTGCCAGTAGCCCCGGACAGGGAACTGGGGCCAACGTCCTGACTTTC. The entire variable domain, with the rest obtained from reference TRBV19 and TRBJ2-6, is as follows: DGGITQSPKYLFRKEGQNVTLSCEQNLNHDAMYWYRQDPGQGLRLIYYSQIVNDFQKGDIAEGYSVSREKKESFPLTVTSAQKNPTAFYLCASSPGQGTGANVLTFGAGSRLTVL.

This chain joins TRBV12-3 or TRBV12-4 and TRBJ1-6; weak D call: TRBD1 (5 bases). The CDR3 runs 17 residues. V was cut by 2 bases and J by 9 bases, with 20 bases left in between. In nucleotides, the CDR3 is TGTGCCAGCAGTTTACTCCGGGACCTACTCTGGGGTTCACCCCTCCACTTT. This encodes CASSLLRDLLWGSPLHF.

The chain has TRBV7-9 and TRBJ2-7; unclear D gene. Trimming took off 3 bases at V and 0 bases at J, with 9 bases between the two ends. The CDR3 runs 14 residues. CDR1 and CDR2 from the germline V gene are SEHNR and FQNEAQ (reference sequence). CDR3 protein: CASSLSASSYEQYF. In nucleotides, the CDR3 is TGTGCCAGCAGCTTGTCGGCGAGCTCCTACGAGCAGTACTTC.

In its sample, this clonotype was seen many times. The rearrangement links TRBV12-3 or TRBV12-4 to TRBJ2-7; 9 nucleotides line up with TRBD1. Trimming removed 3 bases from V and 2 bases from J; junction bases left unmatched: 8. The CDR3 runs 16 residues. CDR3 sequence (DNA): TGTGCCAGCAGTTTTTCCACGGGACAGGGTACCTACGAGCAGTACTTC. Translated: CASSFSTGQGTYEQYF.

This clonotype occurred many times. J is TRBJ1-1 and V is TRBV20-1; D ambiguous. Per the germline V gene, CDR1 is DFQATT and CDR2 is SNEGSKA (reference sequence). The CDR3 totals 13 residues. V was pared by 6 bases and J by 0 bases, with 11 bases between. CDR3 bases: TGCAGTGCCACATGGACCGTGAACACTGAAGCTTTCTTT. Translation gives CSATWTVNTEAFF.